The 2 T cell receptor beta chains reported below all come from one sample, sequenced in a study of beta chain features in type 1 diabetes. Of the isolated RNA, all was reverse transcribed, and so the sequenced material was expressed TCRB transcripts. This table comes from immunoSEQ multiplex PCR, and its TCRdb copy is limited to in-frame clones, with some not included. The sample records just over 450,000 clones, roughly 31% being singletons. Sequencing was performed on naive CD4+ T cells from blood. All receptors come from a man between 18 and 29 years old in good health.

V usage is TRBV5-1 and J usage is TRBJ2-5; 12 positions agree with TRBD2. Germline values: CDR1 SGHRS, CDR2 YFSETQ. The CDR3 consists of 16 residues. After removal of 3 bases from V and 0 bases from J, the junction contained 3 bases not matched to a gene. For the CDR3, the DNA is TGCGCCAGCAGCTGGGGGACTAGCGGGTACCAAGAGACCCAGTACTTC. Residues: CASSWGTSGYQETQYF. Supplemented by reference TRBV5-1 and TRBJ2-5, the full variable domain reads KAGVTQTPRYLIKTRGQQVTLSCSPISGHRSVSWYQQTPGQGLQFLFEYFSETQRNKGNFPGRFSGRQFSNSRSEMNVSTLELGDSALYLCASSWGTSGYQETQYFGPGTRLLVL.

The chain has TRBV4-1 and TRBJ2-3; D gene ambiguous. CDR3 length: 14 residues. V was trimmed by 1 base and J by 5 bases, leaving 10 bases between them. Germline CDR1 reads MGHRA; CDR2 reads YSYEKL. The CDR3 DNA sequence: TGCGCCAGCAGCCAAGTGAGGTTACAAGATACGCAGTATTTT. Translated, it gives CASSQVRLQDTQYF.